This T cell receptor (beta chain) was sequenced for a study of blood T cell repertoires in COVID-19. As for the study in general: Italy, Spain and the United States were the sources of the convalescent and acute COVID-19 samples. T cells, B-cell-depleted T cells, or PBMCs supplied cDNA or gDNA.

As originally analysed: By means of reference gene primer amplification, nucleated cell counts were estimated. The assay was immunoSEQ multiplex PCR, and TCRdb's table has in-frame clones only and misses some. That table furnishes V, J and clone size, whereas the DNA furnished D and trimming. The repertoire holds roughly 45,000 clones, with 93% as singletons. One Seattle source followed patients from active infection through their disease course. The CDR3 runs 13 residues. The V and J ends lost 2 bases and 5 bases respectively, with 7 bases between them. Germline assignment: CDR1 LGHDT and CDR2 YNNKEL (reference sequence).

Sample: peripheral blood. The chain combines TRBV3-1 (or the pseudogene TRBV3-2) with TRBJ1-5; D gene uncertain. The source is a man in his 60s with COVID-19, enrolled during active disease. CDR3 sequence: CASSQLRDQPQHF. Here the CDR3 DNA reads TGTGCCAGCAGCCAACTAAGAGATCAGCCCCAGCATTTT.